Below, one TCR beta chain is given with its context. The second PCR ran roughly 6 to 11 cycles with a sample-barcoded 5' primer and J-beta primers. TCRdb ran MiXCR on the 5' RACE reads and lists one entry per CDR3 protein. The table records approximately 880,000 distinct CDR3 sequences, around 48% of them present only once. CDR1 MNHEY and CDR2 SVGEGT come from the germline V gene. This CDR3 region has 14 residues. V trimming: 6 bases; J trimming: 5 bases; junction bases outside the gene matches: 4. These data belong to a study of blood T cells in healthy people across ages. Sequencing used blood. The sequence was collected from a young man in good health. The rearrangement links TRBV6-2 or TRBV6-3 to TRBJ2-3; TRBD1 matches 11 bases. As DNA, the CDR3 is TGTGCCAGCAGAAGGGGGACAGGGGGAGATACGCAGTATTTT. It encodes CASRRGTGGDTQYF.